This T cell receptor beta chain was captured in a study of beta chain features in type 1 diabetes. Trimming left V 3 bases short and J 2 bases short, with 11 bases between. Germline V lookup: CDR1 GTSNPN, CDR2 SVGIG (reference sequence). This CDR3 has 14 amino acids. Staining for CD45RO/CCR7/CD25/CD127/CD95/CD27 allowed sorting of CD4+ naive, central memory, regulatory and stem cell-like memory cells. The isolated RNA, all of it, was reverse transcribed, so expressed TCRB transcripts were what got sequenced. Using immunoSEQ multiplex PCR, the repertoire was profiled, and TCRdb retains in-frame clones only, with some absent. The sample consists of 200,000 to 300,000 clones, roughly two thirds of them appearing once.

J is TRBJ1-5 and V is TRBV30; the D gene is possibly TRBD1 (5 bases). Sequenced material: naive CD4+ T cells from blood. This sequence originates from a man aged 25 to 45 in good health. CDR3 region: CAWSRGGGNQPQHF. The CDR3 nucleotides read TGTGCCTGGAGCCGGGGGGGTGGCAATCAGCCCCAGCATTTT. Combining the CDR3 with reference TRBV30 and TRBJ1-5 gives the whole variable domain SQTIHQWPATLVQPVGSPLSLECTVEGTSNPNLYWYRQAAGRGLQLLFYSVGIGQISSEVPQNLSASRPQDRQFILSSKKLLLSDSGFYLCAWSRGGGNQPQHFGDGTRLSIL.